This T cell receptor beta chain was obtained from a study of T cell responses to AZD1222 COVID-19 vaccine. Both about-4-week and about-12-week second-dose recipients were combined. Some clones are missing from TCRdb's copy, which holds only in-frame ones; the method was immunoSEQ multiplex PCR. The table lists tens of thousands of clones, approximately 85% of them singletons, with 9% to 13% in the top ten. V lost 5 bases and J lost 2; bases outside the gene matches: 6. The germline V gene encodes CDR1 SGHNT and CDR2 YENEEA. CDR3 size: 15 residues. With respect to this clone: Its antigen is undetermined.

Study-wide points: Rises in breadth and depth of Spike-specific TCRs came after two AZD1222 doses.

The sequence was collected from an adult who received the AZD1222 COVID-19 vaccine. The sample was peripheral blood, taken 28 days after the second AZD1222 dose. The V and J genes are TRBV11-3 and TRBJ2-1; 7 bases match TRBD2. Here the CDR3 reads CASSLTGGPYNEQFF. The CDR3 DNA reads TGTGCCAGCAGCCTGACGGGAGGACCCTACAATGAGCAGTTCTTC.